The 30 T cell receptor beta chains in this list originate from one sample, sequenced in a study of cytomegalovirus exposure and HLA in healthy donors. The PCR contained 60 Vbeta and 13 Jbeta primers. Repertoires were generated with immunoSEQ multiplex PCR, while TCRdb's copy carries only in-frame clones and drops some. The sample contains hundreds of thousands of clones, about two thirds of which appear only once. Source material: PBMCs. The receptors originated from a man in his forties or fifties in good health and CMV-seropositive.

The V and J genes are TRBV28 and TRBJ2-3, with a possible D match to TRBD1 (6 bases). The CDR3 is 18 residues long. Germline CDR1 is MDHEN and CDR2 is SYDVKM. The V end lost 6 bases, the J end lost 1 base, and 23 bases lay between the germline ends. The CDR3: CASSSFEGTIIGTDTQYF. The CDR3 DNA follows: TGTGCCAGCAGCTCCTTTGAGGGGACAATCATTGGCACAGATACGCAGTATTTT.

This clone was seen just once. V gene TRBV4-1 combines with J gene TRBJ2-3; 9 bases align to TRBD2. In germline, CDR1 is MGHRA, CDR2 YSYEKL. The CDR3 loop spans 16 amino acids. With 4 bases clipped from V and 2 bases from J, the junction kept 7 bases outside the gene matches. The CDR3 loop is CASSPRLAALTDTQYF. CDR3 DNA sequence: TGCGCCAGCAGCCCCAGACTAGCGGCCCTCACAGATACGCAGTATTTT.

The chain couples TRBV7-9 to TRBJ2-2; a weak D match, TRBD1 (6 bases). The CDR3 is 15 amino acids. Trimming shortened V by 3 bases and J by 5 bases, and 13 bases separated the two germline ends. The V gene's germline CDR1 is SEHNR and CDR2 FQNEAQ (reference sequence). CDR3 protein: CASSFQGTSTGELFF. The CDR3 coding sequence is TGTGCCAGCAGCTTCCAGGGGACGTCGACCGGGGAGCTGTTTTTT.

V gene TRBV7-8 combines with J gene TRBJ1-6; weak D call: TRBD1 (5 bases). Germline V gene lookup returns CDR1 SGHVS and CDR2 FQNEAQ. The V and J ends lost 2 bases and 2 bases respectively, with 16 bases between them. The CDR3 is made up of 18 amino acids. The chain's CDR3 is CASSLNHLRGTYNSPLHF. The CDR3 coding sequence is TGTGCCAGCAGCTTAAATCATCTCCGGGGGACCTATAATTCACCCCTCCACTTT.

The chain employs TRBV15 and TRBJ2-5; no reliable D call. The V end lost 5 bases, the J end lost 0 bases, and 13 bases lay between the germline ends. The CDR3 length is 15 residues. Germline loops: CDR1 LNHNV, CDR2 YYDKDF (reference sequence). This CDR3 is CATSHSGSYQETQYF. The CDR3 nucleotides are TGTGCCACCAGCCATTCCGGGTCGTACCAAGAGACCCAGTACTTC.

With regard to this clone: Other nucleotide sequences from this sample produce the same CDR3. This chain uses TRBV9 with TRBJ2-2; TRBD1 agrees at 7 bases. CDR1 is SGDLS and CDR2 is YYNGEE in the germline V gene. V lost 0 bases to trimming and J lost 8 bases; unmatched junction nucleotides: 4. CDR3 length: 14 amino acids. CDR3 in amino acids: CASSVGQGAGELFF. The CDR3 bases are TGTGCCAGCAGCGTAGGACAGGGTGCAGGGGAGCTGTTTTTT.

CDR3 loop: CASIRQGGNQPQHF. CDR3 coding DNA: TGTGCCAGCATAAGACAGGGTGGCAATCAGCCCCAGCATTTT. V gene TRBV6-6 combines with J gene TRBJ1-5, with 7 bases that match TRBD1. The trim removed 7 bases at V and 2 bases at J, leaving 5 bases unmatched. CDR3 length equals 14 residues. Germline V lookup: CDR1 MNHNY, CDR2 SVGAGI (reference sequence).

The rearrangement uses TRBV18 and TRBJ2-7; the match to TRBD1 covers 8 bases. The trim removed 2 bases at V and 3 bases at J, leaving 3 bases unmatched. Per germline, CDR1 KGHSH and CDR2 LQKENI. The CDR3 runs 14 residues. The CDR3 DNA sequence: TGTGCCAGCTCACCAAGCGGACAGGGCTACGAGCAGTACTTC. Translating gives CASSPSGQGYEQYF.

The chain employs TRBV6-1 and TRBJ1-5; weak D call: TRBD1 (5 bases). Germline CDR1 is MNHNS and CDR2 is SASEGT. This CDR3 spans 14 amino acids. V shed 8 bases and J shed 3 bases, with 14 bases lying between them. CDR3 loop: CASWVGRDNQPQHF. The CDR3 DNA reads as TGTGCCAGCTGGGTGGGCAGGGACAATCAGCCCCAGCATTTT.

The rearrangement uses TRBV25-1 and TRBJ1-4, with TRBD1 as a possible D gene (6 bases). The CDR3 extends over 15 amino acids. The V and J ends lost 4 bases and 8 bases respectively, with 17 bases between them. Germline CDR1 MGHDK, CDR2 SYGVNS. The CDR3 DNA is TGTGCCAGCAGTGGAGGCGGGGGCAAGGGGGAAAAACTGTTTTTT. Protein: CASSGGGGKGEKLFF.

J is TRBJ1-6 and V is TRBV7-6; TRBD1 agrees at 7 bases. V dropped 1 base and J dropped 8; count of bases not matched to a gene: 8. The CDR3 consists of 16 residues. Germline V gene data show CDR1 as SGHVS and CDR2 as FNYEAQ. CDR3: CASSLVAQQGYSPLHF. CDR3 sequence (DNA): TGTGCCAGCAGCTTAGTGGCCCAACAGGGGTATTCACCCCTCCACTTT.

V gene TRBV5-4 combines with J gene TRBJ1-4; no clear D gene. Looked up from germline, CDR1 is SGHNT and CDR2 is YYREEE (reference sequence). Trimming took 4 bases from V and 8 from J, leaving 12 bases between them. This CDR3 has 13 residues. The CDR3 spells CASSQEVREKLFF. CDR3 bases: TGTGCCAGCAGCCAAGAGGTCCGGGAAAAACTGTTTTTT.

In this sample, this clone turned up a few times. CDR3 nucleotide sequence: TGTGCCAGCAGCCGGAGGGCAGTTAATCAGCCCCAGCATTTT. Protein product: CASSRRAVNQPQHF. This sequence joins TRBV5-6 and TRBJ1-5; D uncertain. The CDR3 has 14 residues. Per germline, CDR1 SGHDT and CDR2 YYEEEE. Trimming pared 4 bases from V and 4 bases from J, leaving 12 bases between.

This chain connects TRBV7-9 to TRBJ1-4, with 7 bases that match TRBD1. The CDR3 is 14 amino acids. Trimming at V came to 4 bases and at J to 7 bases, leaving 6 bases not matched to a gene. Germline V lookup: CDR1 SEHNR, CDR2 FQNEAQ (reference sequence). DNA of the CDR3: TGTGCCAGCAGCTCTACAGGGGATGCTGAAAAACTGTTTTTT. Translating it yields CASSSTGDAEKLFF. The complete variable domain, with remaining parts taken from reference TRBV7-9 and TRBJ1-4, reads DTGVSQNPRHKITKRGQNVTFRCDPISEHNRLYWYRQTLGQGPEFLTYFQNEAQLEKSRLLSDRFSAERPKGSFSTLEIQRTEQGDSAMYLCASSSTGDAEKLFFGSGTQLSVL.

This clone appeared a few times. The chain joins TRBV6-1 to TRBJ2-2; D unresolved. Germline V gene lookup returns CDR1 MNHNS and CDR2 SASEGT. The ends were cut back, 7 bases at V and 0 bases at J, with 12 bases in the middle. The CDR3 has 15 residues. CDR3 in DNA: TGTGCCAGCACCCCTGATCTATCGAACACCGGGGAGCTGTTTTTT. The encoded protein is CASTPDLSNTGELFF.

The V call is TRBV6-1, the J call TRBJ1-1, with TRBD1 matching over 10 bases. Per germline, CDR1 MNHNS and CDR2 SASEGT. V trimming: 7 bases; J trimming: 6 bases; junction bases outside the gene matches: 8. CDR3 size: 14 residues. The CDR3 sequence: CASILDRGWAEAFF. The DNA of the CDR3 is TGTGCCAGCATTCTGGACAGGGGGTGGGCTGAAGCTTTCTTT.

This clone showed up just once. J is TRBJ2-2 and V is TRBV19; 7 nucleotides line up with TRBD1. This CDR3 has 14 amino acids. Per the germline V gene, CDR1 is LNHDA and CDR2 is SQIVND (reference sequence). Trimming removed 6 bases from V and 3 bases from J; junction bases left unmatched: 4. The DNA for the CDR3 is TGTGCCAGTAGACTCGACAGGGACACCGGGGAGCTGTTTTTT. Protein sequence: CASRLDRDTGELFF.

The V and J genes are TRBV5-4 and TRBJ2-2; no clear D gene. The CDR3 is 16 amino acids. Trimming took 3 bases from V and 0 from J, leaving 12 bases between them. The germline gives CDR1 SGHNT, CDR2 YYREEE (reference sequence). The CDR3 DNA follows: TGTGCCAGCAGCTCCGTCGCGTCCGCGAACACCGGGGAGCTGTTTTTT. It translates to CASSSVASANTGELFF. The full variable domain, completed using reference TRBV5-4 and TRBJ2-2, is ETGVTQSPTHLIKTRGQQVTLRCSSQSGHNTVSWYQQALGQGPQFIFQYYREEENGRGNFPPRFSGLQFPNYSSELNVNALELDDSALYLCASSSVASANTGELFFGEGSRLTVL.

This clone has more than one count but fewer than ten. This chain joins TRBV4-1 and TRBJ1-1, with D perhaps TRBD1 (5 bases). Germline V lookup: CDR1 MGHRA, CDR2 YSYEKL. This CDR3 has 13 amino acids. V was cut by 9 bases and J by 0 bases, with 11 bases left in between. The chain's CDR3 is CASLGAMNTEAFF. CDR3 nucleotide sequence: TGCGCCAGTTTAGGGGCGATGAACACTGAAGCTTTCTTT.

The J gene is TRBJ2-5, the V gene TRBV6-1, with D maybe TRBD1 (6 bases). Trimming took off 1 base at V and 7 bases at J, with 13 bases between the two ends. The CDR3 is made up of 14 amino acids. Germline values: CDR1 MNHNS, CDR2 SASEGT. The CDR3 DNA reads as TGTGCCAGCAGTGAAGGGACAGTACAGGTGACCCAGTACTTC. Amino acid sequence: CASSEGTVQVTQYF.

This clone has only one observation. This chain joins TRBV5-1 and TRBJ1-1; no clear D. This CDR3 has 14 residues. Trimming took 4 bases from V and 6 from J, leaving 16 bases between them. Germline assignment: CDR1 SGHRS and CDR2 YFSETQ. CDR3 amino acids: CASSPPENTAEAFF. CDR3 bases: TGCGCCAGCAGCCCCCCTGAGAATACCGCTGAAGCTTTCTTT.

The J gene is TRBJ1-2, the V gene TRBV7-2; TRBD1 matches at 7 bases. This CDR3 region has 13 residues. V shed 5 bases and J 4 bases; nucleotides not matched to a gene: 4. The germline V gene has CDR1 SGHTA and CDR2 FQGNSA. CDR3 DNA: TGTGCCAGCAGCCGTGACAGGGCCTATGGCTACACCTTC. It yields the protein CASSRDRAYGYTF.

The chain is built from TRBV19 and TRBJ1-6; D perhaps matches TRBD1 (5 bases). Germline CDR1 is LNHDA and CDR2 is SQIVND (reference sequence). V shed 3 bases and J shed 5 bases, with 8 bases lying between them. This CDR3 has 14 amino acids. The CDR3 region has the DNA TGTGCCAGTAGTATTCTGACAGATAATTCACCCCTCCACTTT. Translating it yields CASSILTDNSPLHF.

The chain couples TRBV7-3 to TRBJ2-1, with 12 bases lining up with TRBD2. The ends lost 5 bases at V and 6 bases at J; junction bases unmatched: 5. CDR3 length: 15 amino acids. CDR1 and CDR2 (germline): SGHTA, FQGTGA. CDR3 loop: CASSLTSGGINEQFF. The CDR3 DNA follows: TGTGCCAGCAGCCTCACTAGCGGGGGGATCAATGAGCAGTTCTTC.

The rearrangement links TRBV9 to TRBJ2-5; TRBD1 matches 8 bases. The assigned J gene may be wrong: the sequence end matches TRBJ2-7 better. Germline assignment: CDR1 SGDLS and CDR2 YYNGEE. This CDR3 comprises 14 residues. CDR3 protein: CASSPDRVPYEQYF. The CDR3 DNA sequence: TGTGCCAGCAGCCCGGACAGGGTACCCTACGAGCAGTACTTC.

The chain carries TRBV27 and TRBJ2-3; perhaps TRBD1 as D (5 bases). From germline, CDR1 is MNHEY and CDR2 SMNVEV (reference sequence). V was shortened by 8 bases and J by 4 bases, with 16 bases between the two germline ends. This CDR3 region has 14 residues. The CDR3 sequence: CASYQAGWADTQYF. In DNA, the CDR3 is TGTGCCAGCTATCAGGCAGGGTGGGCAGATACGCAGTATTTT.

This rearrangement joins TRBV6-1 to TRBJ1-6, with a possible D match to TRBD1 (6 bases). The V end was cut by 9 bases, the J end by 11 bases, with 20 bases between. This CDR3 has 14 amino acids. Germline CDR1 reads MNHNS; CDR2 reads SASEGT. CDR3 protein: CASATPGQQTPLHF. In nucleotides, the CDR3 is TGTGCCAGTGCCACCCCGGGACAACAAACACCCCTCCACTTT.

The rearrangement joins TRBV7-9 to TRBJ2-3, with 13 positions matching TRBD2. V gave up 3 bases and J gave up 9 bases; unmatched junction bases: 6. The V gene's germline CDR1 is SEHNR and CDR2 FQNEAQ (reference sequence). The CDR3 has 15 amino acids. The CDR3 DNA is TGTGCCAGCAGCTTCGAACTAGCGGGGGGGCCGACGCAGTATTTT. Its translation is CASSFELAGGPTQYF.

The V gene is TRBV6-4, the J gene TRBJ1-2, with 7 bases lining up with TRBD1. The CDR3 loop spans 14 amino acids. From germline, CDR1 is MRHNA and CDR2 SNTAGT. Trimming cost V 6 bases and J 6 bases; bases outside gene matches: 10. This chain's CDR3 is CASRGDSSSDGYTF. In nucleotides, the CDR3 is TGTGCCAGCAGGGGGGACAGCAGTTCGGATGGCTACACCTTC.

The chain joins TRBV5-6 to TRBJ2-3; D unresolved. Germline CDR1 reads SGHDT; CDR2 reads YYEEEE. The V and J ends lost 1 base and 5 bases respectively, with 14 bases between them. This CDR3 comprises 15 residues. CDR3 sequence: CASSLMSPSVDTQYF. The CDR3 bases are TGTGCCAGCAGCTTGATGAGCCCGTCCGTAGATACGCAGTATTTT.